The 16 T cell receptor beta chains presented below share a single source sample, sequenced in a study of blood T cells in healthy people across ages. Next came a second PCR, run for roughly 6 to 11 cycles, which used a sample-barcoded 5' primer along with a J-beta primer mix. TCRdb passed the 5' RACE reads through MiXCR, listing each CDR3 protein once. The data show 800,000 to 1,000,000 distinct CDR3 sequences, with roughly 52% seen just once and 10% to 15% held by the top ten. Sequenced sample: blood. These receptor sequences come from a man aged 25 to 40 in good health.

On this clonotype: A much larger clone is a single base away; this may be a read error. The chain uses TRBV3-1 and TRBJ2-1, with D hard to call. This CDR3 has 14 residues. V was shortened by 4 bases and J by 6 bases, with 13 bases between the two germline ends. Germline V CDR1 and CDR2: LGHDT, YNNKEL (reference sequence). This chain's CDR3 is CASSPVFSGNEQFF. In DNA, the CDR3 is TGTGCCAGCAGCCCTGTCTTTAGTGGCAATGAGCAGTTCTTC.

The chain has TRBV10-3 and TRBJ2-5, with 9 nucleotides matching TRBD2. The tail of the sequence fits TRBJ2-7 better, so the J call may be wrong. The CDR3 consists of 14 residues. Germline lookup yields CDR1 ENHRY and CDR2 SYGVKD. CDR3 residues: CAIRPSGTHYEQYF. CDR3 sequence (DNA): TGTGCCATCAGGCCTAGCGGGACCCACTACGAGCAGTACTTC.

The chain combines TRBV4-3 with TRBJ1-6; TRBD1 agrees at 7 bases. V lost 4 bases to trimming and J lost 10 bases; unmatched junction nucleotides: 7. This CDR3 region has 14 residues. Looked up from germline, CDR1 is LGHNA and CDR2 is YSLEER. CDR3 region: CASSPRQGKSPLHF. The CDR3 DNA sequence: TGCGCCAGCAGCCCTCGACAGGGAAAATCACCCCTCCACTTT.

This clonotype was counted only a few times. The CDR3 is CASTRGSPSRGQETQYF. CDR3 nucleotides: TGTGCCAGCACTCGAGGGTCTCCTTCTCGGGGCCAAGAGACCCAGTACTTC. The J gene is TRBJ2-5, the V gene TRBV13, with a weak D call TRBD2 (5 bases). Germline values: CDR1 PRHDT, CDR2 FYEKMQ (reference sequence). Trimming cost V 7 bases and J 1 base, with 22 bases left between them. The CDR3 length is 17 residues.

This clonotype was seen many times. J is TRBJ1-6 and V is TRBV11-2, with a weak D call TRBD1 (5 bases). The CDR3 length is 15 residues. Looked up from germline, CDR1 is SGHAT and CDR2 is FQNNGV. With 5 bases removed from V and 1 base from J, the gap between germline ends came to 9 bases. The CDR3 region is CASSRGESYNSPLHF. The CDR3 DNA sequence: TGTGCCAGCAGCCGAGGGGAGTCCTATAATTCACCCCTCCACTTT.

This clonotype was seen once. The chain employs TRBV6-5 and TRBJ1-2, with D perhaps TRBD1 (5 bases). Deletions cut 6 bases from V and 8 bases from J, with 22 bases between. Germline values: CDR1 MNHEY, CDR2 SVGAGI. The CDR3 covers 15 residues. CDR3 nucleotides: TGTGCCAGCAGAACACGGGACCGGGATTCTCGGGGCTACACCTTC. Protein sequence: CASRTRDRDSRGYTF.

CDR3 in amino acids: CASSLAGGGPQPQHF. The CDR3 DNA is TGTGCCAGCAGTTTAGCAGGAGGGGGCCCTCAGCCCCAGCATTTT. The V gene is TRBV12-3 or TRBV12-4, the J gene TRBJ1-5; 7 bases are shared with TRBD1. With V trimmed by 0 bases and J by 6 bases, 5 bases remained unmatched. The CDR3 covers 15 residues.

This clonotype was observed a handful of times. The chain combines TRBV7-2 with TRBJ1-2; 9 nucleotides line up with TRBD1. The CDR3 contains 15 residues. V shed 4 bases, J shed 0 bases, and the junction held 3 bases outside the gene matches. Germline CDR1 is SGHTA and CDR2 is FQGNSA. The CDR3 DNA follows: TGTGCCAGCAGCTCCTGGACAGGGGCTAACTATGGCTACACCTTC. Its translation: CASSSWTGANYGYTF. Full variable domain (rest looked up from reference TRBV7-2 and TRBJ1-2): GAGVSQSPSNKVTEKGKDVELRCDPISGHTALYWYRQSLGQGLEFLIYFQGNSAPDKSGLPSDRFSAERTGGSVSTLTIQRTQQEDSAVYLCASSSWTGANYGYTFGSGTRLTVV.

The chain combines TRBV29-1 with TRBJ1-2, with D perhaps matching TRBD1 (6 bases). The V gene lost 8 bases and the J gene lost 8 bases, with 18 bases spanning the gap. Germline loops: CDR1 SQVTM, CDR2 ANQGSEA. This CDR3 contains 12 residues. The CDR3 protein is CSSSRGDGGYTF. The CDR3 nucleotides read TGCAGCTCGAGCAGGGGAGATGGAGGCTACACCTTC.

V gene TRBV6-2 or TRBV6-3 combines with J gene TRBJ2-6, with D unresolved. This CDR3 has 14 amino acids. CDR1 is MNHEY and CDR2 is SVGEGT in the germline V gene. The V end lost 8 bases, the J end lost 0 bases, and 8 bases lay between the germline ends. CDR3 protein: CASRRFSGANVLTF. The CDR3 coding sequence is TGTGCCAGCCGTCGGTTCTCTGGGGCCAACGTCCTGACTTTC.

Worth noting for this clonotype: The junction does not match germline at one end; this may be a read error. For the CDR3, the DNA is TGCGCCATCAGCTTTTTGGGCGAGCAGTACTTC. Protein product: CAISFLGEQYF. The genes are TRBV5-1 and TRBJ2-1; D is unclear. The end of the DNA fits TRBJ2-7 better, so the J call may be wrong. From germline, CDR1 is SGHRS and CDR2 YFSETQ. The CDR3 spans 11 residues.

J is TRBJ2-5 and V is TRBV7-2, with 8 bases fitting TRBD1. TRBJ2-7 matches the DNA end more closely, so the J call is doubtful. The CDR3 consists of 16 residues. The germline V gene has CDR1 SGHTA and CDR2 FQGNSA. The CDR3 sequence is CASRSRGRNGGYEQYF. Here the CDR3 DNA reads TGTGCCAGCAGGTCCAGGGGGCGAAACGGGGGTTACGAGCAGTACTTC.

This chain connects TRBV27 to TRBJ2-5; a weak D match, TRBD1 (6 bases). Germline V gene data show CDR1 as MNHEY and CDR2 as SMNVEV (reference sequence). The V and J ends lost 4 bases and 2 bases respectively, with 17 bases between them. This CDR3 spans 16 amino acids. Written as DNA, the CDR3 is TGTGCCAGCAGTTCCCCATACAGGGAAGGTCAAGAGACCCAGTACTTC. This gives the protein CASSSPYREGQETQYF.

This clonotype was seen a few times. The gene calls are TRBV30 and TRBJ2-7, with 8 bases aligning to TRBD1. CDR1 is GTSNPN, CDR2 SVGIG, per germline (reference sequence). The CDR3 totals 11 residues. Trimming at V came to 7 bases and at J to 2 bases, leaving 1 base not matched to a gene. The CDR3 DNA follows: TGTGCCTTACAGGGGGCCTACGAGCAGTACTTC. As protein: CALQGAYEQYF.

The chain carries TRBV6-5 and TRBJ2-5, with TRBD2 matching 13 bases. Germline CDR1 is MNHEY and CDR2 is SVGAGI. This CDR3 is built from 16 residues. The V gene end was trimmed by 5 bases and the J gene end by 5 bases; junction bases not matched to a gene: 8. In nucleotides, the CDR3 is TGTGCCAGCAGTCCCCGACTAGCGGGGGGTGTCGAGACCCAGTACTTC. This sequence encodes CASSPRLAGGVETQYF.

A remark on this clonotype: The junction shows a germline mismatch at one end, possibly a read error. The chain carries TRBV7-2 and TRBJ2-1; TRBD2 matches at 8 bases. Germline-derived CDR1 and CDR2 are SGHTA and FQGNSA. The CDR3 covers 17 residues. The CDR3 nucleotides are TGTGCCAGCAGCCTCCCACCTGGGACTAGTTACACCAATGAACAGTTCTTC. Translated: CASSLPPGTSYTNEQFF.